This T cell receptor (beta chain) is from a study of cytomegalovirus exposure and HLA in healthy donors. Study at large: Among the 350 to 500 donors who were genotyped, about 84% fell in the genetic ancestry cluster that is associated with self-reported Caucasian donors.

The PCR employed 60 Vbeta primers together with 13 Jbeta primers. Per the study methods: A later analysis tallied approximately 87 million unique TCR beta chains, 9.5 million to 14 million of them shared. TCRdb keeps only in-frame clones here, not all; method: immunoSEQ multiplex PCR. The V and J calls and clone size come from that table; D and trimming were worked out from the DNA. This table holds around 60,000 clones. CDR1 SQVTM and CDR2 ANQGSEA come from the germline V gene. There are 14 residues in the CDR3. J lost 0 bases, V lost 6 bases, and 6 bases had no gene match. Regarding this clone: The antigen is undetermined.

Study-level findings and limits: Earlier analysis looked at TCR beta V segments, and most were productive about 90% or about 30% of the time.

The sequencing input was PBMCs. This sequence originates from a young man in good health and CMV-seropositive. V usage is TRBV29-1 and J usage is TRBJ1-1; the match to TRBD1 covers 8 bases. The DNA for the CDR3 is TGCAGCGTCCAGACAGGGGCAATGAACACTGAAGCTTTCTTT. Its protein product is CSVQTGAMNTEAFF.